This T cell receptor beta chain was sequenced during a study of T cell responses to AZD1222 COVID-19 vaccine. This table comes from immunoSEQ multiplex PCR, and its TCRdb copy is limited to in-frame clones, with some not included. Of 15,000 to 20,000 clones listed, 65% to 80% are singletons. This clone was observed a single time. Antigen: not known. Study findings and constraints: Reportedly, close to half of spike-specific TCRs are directed against unmutated variant regions. White British people made up most donors, females outnumbered males, and clonal diversity was possibly underestimated. Every sample of the repertoires postdated the peak T cell response. Receipt of two AZD1222 doses was followed by a rise in Spike-specific TCR breadth and depth.

Germline CDR1 reads SGHNT; CDR2 reads YYREEE (reference sequence). The CDR3 loop spans 16 amino acids. With V trimmed by 0 bases and J by 4 bases, 8 bases remained unmatched. The source material was peripheral blood, sampled 28 days after the second AZD1222 dose. The receptor was derived from an adult who received the AZD1222 COVID-19 vaccine. This chain links TRBV5-4 with TRBJ1-1; 8 bases align to TRBD1. The CDR3 loop is CASSLGAGGAGTEAFF. The CDR3 DNA is TGTGCCAGCAGCTTGGGGGCAGGGGGCGCGGGCACTGAAGCTTTCTTT.